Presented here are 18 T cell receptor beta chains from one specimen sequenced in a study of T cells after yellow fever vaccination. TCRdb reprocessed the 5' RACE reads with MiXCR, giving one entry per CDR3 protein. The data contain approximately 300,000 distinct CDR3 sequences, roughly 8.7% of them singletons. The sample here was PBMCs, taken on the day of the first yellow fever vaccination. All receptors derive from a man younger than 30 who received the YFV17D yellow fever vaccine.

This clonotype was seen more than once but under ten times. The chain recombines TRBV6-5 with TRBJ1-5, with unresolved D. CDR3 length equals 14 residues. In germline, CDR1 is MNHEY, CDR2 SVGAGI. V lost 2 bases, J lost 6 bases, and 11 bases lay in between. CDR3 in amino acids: CASSYVGVGQPQHF. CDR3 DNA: TGTGCCAGCAGTTACGTCGGGGTGGGTCAGCCCCAGCATTTT.

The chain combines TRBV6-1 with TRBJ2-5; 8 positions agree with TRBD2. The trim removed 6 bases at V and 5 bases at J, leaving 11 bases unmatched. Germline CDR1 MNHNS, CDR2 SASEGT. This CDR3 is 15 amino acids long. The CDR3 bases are TGTGCCAGCAGGCCCCCGGGACTAGTCAAGGAGACCCAGTACTTC. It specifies CASRPPGLVKETQYF.

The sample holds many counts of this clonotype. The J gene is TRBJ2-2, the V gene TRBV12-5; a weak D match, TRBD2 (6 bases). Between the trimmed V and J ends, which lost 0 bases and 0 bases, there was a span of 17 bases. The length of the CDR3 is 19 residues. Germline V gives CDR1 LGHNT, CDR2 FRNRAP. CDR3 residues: CASGLVRGGGDANTGELFF. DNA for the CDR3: TGTGCTAGTGGTTTGGTACGGGGCGGCGGGGACGCGAACACCGGGGAGCTGTTTTTT.

CDR3 coding DNA: TGTGCCAGCAACCCGGTCGGCGGGGTAGAGACCCAGTACTTC. It codes for CASNPVGGVETQYF. The V gene is TRBV2, the J gene TRBJ2-5; D possibly corresponds to TRBD2 (6 bases). Germline V lookup: CDR1 SNHLY, CDR2 FYNNEI. The CDR3 sequence is 14 residues long. V lost 7 bases to trimming and J lost 4 bases, with 16 bases between them.

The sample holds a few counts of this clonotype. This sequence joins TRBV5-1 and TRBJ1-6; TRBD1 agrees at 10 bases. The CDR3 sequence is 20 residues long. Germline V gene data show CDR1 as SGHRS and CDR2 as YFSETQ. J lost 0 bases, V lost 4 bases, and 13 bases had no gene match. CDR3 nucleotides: TGCGCCAGCAGCCCGTTCGCTGCCCGGACAGGGGGCTCCTATAATTCACCCCTCCACTTT. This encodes CASSPFAARTGGSYNSPLHF.

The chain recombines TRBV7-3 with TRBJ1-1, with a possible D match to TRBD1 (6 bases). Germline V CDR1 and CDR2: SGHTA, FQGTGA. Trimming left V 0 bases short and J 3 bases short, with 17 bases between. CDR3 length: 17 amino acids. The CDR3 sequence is CASSLTVFRGEYTEAFF. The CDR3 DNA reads TGTGCCAGCAGCTTAACGGTTTTCAGGGGCGAATACACTGAAGCTTTCTTT.

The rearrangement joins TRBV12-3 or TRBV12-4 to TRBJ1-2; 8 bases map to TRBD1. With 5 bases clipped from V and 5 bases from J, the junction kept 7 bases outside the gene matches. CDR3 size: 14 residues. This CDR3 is CASSHPDRGYGYTF. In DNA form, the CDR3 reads TGTGCCAGCAGTCACCCTGACAGGGGATATGGCTACACCTTC.

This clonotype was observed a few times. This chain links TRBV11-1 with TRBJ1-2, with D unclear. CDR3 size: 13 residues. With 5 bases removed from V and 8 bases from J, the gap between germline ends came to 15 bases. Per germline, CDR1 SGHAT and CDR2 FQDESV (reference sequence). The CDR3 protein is CASSAPWGLGYTF. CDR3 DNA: TGTGCCAGCAGCGCCCCTTGGGGATTGGGCTACACCTTC.

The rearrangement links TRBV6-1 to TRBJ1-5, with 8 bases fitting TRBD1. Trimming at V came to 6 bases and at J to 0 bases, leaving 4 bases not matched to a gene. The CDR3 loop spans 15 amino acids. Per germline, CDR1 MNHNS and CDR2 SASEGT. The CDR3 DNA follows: TGTGCCAGCAGGAACAGGGGGAATAGCAATCAGCCCCAGCATTTT. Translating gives CASRNRGNSNQPQHF.

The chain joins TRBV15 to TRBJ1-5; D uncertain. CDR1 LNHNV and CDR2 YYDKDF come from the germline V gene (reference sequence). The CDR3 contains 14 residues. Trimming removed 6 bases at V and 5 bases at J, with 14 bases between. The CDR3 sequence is CATRPAGRYQPQHF. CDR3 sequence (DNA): TGTGCCACCAGACCCGCCGGGAGGTATCAGCCCCAGCATTTT.

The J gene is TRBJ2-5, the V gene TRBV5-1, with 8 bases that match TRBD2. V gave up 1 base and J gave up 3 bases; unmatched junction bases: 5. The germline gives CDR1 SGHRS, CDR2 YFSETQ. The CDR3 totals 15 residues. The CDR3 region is CASSLLAGGEETQYF. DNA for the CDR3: TGCGCCAGCAGCTTGCTCGCGGGGGGCGAAGAGACCCAGTACTTC.

In nucleotides, the CDR3 is TGTGCCAGCAGTTACGAAGACGGAGCCAAAAACATTCAGTACTTC. Encoded protein: CASSYEDGAKNIQYF. The chain links TRBV6-5 to TRBJ2-4; D is undetermined. Trimming removed 2 bases from V and 0 bases from J, with 8 bases in between. CDR1 is MNHEY, CDR2 SVGAGI, per germline. The CDR3 totals 15 residues.

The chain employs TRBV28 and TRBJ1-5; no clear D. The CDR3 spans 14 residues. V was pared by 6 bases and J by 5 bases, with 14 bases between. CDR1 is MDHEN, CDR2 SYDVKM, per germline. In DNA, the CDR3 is TGTGCCAGCAGCCCACCGGGAAGATATCAGCCCCAGCATTTT. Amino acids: CASSPPGRYQPQHF.

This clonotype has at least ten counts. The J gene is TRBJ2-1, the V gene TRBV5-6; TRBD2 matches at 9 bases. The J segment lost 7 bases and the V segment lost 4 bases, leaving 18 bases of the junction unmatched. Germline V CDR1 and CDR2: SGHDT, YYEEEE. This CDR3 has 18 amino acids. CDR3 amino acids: CASSRLAGGRGGKNEQFF. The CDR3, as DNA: TGTGCCAGCAGCCGCCTGGCCGGGGGGCGGGGGGGCAAGAATGAGCAGTTCTTC.

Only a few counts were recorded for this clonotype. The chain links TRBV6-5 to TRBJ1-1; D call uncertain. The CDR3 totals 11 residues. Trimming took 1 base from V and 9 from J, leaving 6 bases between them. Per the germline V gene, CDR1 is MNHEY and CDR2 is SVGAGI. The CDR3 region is CASSYYRKAFF. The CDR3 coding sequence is TGTGCCAGCAGTTACTATCGGAAAGCTTTCTTT.

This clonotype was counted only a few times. The CDR3 here is CASSFEGYGTQYF. CDR3 in DNA: TGTGCCAGCAGCTTCGAGGGGTATGGTACGCAGTATTTT. The chain has TRBV7-2 and TRBJ2-3; possibly TRBD1 or TRBD2 for D (5 bases each). CDR3 length: 13 residues. Trimming removed 3 bases at V and 8 bases at J, with 12 bases between. Germline V gene lookup returns CDR1 SGHTA and CDR2 FQGNSA.

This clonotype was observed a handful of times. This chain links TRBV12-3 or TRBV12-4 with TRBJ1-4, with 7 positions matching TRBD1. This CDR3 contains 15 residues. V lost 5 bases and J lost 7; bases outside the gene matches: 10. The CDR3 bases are TGTGCCAGCAGTCAAACAGGGGCCGACGTTGAAAAACTGTTTTTT. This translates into CASSQTGADVEKLFF.

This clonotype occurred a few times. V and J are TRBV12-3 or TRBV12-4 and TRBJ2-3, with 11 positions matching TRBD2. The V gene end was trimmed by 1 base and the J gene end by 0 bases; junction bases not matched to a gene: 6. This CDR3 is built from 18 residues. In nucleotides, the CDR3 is TGTGCCAGCAGTTTAGGGCTAGCGGGGGGAACTAGCACAGATACGCAGTATTTT. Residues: CASSLGLAGGTSTDTQYF.